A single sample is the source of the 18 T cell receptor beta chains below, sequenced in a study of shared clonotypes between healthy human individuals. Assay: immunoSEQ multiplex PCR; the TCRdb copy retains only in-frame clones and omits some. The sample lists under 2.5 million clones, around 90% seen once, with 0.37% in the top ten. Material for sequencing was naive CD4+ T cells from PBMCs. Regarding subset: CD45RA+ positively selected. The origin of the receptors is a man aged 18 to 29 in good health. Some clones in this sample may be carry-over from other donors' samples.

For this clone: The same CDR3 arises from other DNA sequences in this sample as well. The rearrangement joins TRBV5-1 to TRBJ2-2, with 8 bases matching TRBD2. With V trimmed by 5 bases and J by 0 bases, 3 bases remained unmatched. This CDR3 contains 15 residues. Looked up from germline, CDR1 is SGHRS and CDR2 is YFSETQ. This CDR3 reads CASSLAGSNTGELFF. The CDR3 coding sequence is TGCGCCAGCAGTTTAGCGGGGTCGAACACCGGGGAGCTGTTTTTT.

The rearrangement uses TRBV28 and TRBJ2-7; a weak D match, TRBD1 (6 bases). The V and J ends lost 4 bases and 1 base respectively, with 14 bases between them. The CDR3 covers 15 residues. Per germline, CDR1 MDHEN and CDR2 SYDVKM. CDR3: CASSSPGHRSYEQYF. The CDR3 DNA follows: TGTGCCAGCAGTTCTCCGGGACATCGATCCTACGAGCAGTACTTC.

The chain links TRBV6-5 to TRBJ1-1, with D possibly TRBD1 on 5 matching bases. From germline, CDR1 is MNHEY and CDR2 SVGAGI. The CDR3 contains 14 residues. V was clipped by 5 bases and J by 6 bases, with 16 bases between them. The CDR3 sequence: CASSIRDRFAEAFF. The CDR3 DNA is TGTGCCAGCAGTATCCGGGACCGGTTCGCTGAAGCTTTCTTT.

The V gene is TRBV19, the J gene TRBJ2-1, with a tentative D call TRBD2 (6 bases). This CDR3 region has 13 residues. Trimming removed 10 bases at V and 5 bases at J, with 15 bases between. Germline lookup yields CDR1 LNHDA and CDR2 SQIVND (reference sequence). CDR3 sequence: CATTWRGNNEQFF. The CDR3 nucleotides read TGTGCCACTACGTGGCGGGGTAACAATGAGCAGTTCTTC.

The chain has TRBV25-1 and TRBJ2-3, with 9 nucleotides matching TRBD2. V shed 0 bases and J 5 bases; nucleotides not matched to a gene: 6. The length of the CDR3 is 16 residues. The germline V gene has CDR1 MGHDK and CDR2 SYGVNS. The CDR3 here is CASSEYEREELDTQYF. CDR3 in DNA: TGTGCCAGCAGTGAATATGAGCGGGAGGAGTTAGATACGCAGTATTTT.

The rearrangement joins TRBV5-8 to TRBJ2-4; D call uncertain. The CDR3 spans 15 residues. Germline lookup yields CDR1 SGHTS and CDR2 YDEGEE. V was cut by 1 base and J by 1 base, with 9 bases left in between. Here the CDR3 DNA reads TGTGCCAGCAGCTTGTTTCGTGGGGCCAAAAACATTCAGTACTTC. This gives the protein CASSLFRGAKNIQYF.

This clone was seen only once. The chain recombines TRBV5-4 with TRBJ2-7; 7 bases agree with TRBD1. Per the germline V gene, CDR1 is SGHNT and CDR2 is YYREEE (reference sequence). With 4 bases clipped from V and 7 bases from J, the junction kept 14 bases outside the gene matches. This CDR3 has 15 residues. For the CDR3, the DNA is TGTGCCAGCAGCCGCGGACAGGAAACCAGGGGGGAGCAGTACTTC. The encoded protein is CASSRGQETRGEQYF.

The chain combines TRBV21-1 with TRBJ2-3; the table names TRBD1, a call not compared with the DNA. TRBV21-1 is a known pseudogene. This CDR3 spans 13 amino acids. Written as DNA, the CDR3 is TGTGCCAGCAGTAAACAGTCCACAGATACGCAGTATTTT. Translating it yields CASSKQSTDTQYF.

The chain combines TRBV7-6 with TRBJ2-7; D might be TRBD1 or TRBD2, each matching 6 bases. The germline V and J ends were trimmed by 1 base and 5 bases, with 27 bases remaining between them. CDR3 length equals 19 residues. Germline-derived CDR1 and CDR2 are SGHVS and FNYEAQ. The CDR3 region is CASSLESRLADKGGNEQYF. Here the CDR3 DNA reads TGTGCCAGCAGCTTAGAGTCCCGGTTGGCGGACAAAGGGGGGAACGAGCAGTACTTC. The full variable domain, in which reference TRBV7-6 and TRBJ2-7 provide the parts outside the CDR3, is GAGVSQSPRYKVTKRGQDVALRCDPISGHVSLYWYRQALGQGPEFLTYFNYEAQQDKSGLPNDRFSAERPEGSISTLTIQRTEQRDSAMYRCASSLESRLADKGGNEQYFGPGTRLTVT.

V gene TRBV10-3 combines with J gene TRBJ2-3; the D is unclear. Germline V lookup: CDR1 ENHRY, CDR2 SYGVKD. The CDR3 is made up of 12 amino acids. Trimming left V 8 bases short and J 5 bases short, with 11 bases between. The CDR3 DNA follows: TGTGCCATCTCCGCGGTCGAAGATACGCAGTATTTT. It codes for CAISAVEDTQYF.

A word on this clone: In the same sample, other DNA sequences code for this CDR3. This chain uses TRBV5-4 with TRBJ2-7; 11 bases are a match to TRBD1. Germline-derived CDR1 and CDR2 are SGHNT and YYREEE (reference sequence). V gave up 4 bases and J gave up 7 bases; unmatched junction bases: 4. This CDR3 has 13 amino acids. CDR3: CASSGGQGGEQYF. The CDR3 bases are TGTGCCAGCAGCGGGGGACAGGGGGGAGAGCAGTACTTC.

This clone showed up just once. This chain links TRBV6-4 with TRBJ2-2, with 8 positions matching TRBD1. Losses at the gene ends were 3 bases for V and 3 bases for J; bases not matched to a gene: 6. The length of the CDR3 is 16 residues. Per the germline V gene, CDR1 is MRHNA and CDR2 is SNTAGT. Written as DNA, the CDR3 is TGTGCCAGCAGTGAGAACAGGGGGGATGACACCGGGGAGCTGTTTTTT. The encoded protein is CASSENRGDDTGELFF.

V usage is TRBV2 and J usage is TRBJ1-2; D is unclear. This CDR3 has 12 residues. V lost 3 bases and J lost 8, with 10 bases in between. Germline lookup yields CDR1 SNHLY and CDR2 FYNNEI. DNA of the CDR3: TGTGCCAGCAGTGAGTTGGGGTTCGGCTACACCTTC. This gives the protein CASSELGFGYTF.

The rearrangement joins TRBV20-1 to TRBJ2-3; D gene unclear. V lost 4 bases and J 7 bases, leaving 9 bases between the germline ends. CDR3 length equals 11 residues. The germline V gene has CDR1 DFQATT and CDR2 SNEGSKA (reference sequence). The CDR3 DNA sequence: TGCAGTGCTACCCTGGGAAATACGCAGTATTTT. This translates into CSATLGNTQYF.

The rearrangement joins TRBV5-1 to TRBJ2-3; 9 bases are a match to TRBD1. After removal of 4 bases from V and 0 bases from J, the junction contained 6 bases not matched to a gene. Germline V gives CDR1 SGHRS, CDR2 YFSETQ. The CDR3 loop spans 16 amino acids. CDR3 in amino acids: CASSRTGTGSTDTQYF. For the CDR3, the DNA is TGCGCCAGCAGCAGGACCGGGACAGGGAGCACAGATACGCAGTATTTT.

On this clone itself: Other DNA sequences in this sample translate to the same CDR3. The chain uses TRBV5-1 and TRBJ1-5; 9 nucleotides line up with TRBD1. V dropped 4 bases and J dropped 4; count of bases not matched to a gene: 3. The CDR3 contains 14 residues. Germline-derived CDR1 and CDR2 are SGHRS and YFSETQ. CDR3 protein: CASSEGTGNQPQHF. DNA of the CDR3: TGCGCCAGCAGCGAAGGGACAGGGAATCAGCCCCAGCATTTT.

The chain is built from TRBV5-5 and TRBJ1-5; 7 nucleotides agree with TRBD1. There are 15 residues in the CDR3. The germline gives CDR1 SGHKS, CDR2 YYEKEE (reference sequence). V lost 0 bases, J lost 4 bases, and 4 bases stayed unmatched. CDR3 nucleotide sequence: TGTGCCAGCAGCTTGGAGGGGGCTTTGAATCAGCCCCAGCATTTT. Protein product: CASSLEGALNQPQHF.

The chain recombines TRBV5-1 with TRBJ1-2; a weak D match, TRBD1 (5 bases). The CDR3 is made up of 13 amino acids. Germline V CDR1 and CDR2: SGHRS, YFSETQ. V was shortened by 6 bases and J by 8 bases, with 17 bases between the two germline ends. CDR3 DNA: TGCGCCAGCACCGTTGAGGGGCGCCAAGGCTACACCTTC. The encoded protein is CASTVEGRQGYTF.